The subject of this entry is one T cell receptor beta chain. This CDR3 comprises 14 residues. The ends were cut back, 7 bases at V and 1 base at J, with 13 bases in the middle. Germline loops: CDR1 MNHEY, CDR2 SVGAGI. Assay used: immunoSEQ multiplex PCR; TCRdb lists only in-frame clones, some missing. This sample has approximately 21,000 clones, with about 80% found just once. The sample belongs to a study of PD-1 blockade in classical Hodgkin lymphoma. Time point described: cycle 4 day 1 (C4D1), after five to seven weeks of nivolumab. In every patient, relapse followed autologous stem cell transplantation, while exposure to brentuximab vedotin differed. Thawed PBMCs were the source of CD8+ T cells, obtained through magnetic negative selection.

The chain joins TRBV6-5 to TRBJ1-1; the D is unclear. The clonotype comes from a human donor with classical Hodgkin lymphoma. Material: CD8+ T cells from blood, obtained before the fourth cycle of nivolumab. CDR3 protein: CASTLTRGNTEAFF. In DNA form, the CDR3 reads TGTGCCAGCACCTTGACTCGGGGGAACACTGAAGCTTTCTTT.